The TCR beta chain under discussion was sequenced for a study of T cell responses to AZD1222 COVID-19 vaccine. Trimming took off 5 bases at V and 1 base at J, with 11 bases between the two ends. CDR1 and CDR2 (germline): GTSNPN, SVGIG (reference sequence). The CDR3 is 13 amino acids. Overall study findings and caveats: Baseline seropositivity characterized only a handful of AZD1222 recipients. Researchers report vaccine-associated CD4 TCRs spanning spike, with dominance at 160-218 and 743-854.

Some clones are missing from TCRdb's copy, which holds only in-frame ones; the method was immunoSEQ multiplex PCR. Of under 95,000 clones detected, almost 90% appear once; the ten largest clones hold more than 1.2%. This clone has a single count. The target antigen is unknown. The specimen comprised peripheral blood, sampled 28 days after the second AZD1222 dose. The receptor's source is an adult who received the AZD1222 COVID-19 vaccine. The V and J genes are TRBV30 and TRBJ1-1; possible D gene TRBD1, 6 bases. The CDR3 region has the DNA TGTGCCTGGCGCGGACAGAAGAACACTGAAGCTTTCTTT. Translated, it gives CAWRGQKNTEAFF.